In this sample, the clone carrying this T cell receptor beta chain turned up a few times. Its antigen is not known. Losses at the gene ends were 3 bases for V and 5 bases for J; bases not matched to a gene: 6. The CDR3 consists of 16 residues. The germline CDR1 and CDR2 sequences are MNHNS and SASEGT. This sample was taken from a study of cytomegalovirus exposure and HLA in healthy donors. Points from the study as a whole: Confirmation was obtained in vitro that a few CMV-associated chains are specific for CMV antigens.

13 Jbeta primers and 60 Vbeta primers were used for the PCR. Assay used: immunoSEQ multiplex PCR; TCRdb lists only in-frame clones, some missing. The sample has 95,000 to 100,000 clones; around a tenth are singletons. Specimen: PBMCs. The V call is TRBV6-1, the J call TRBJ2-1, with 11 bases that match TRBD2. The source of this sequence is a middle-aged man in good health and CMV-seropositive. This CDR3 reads CASSDNMGLADNEQFF. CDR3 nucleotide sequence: TGTGCCAGCAGTGACAATATGGGACTAGCGGACAATGAGCAGTTCTTC.